The clone carrying this T cell receptor beta chain was counted between two and nine times. Its specificity is not known. TCRbeta library construction was performed incorporating unique molecular identifiers. TCRdb reprocessed the PCR reads with MiXCR, giving one entry per CDR3 protein. The table records 250,000 to 300,000 distinct CDR3 sequences, roughly 7.8% of them present only once. This CDR3 comprises 15 residues. V gave up 1 base and J gave up 8 bases; unmatched junction bases: 9. Per germline, CDR1 SGHRS and CDR2 YFSETQ. This sample was taken from a study of T-cell reconstitution after alpha-beta-depleted transplantation in children. Study-level results: Most T-cell counts and diversity one year after the transplant came from T cells that were newly produced.

The chain links TRBV5-1 to TRBJ1-1; 9 bases are a match to TRBD1. The clonotype was recovered from a female patient aged 2-9 years who had a stem cell transplant for Fanconi anemia, so the T cells may come from the graft donor. Sequencing used peripheral blood, obtained 360 days after TCRalphabeta/CD19-depleted stem cell transplant. The CDR3 sequence is CASSLFAGTGLEAFF. CDR3 DNA: TGCGCCAGCAGCTTGTTCGCCGGGACAGGGCTAGAAGCTTTCTTT.